This T cell receptor (beta chain) came from a study of Ad26.COV2.S vaccination and SARS-CoV-2 variants. In regard to this clone: Its matching antigen is unknown.

Study-wide points: Using TCR breadth and depth analyses may have led to underestimated total T cell responses.

V lost 6 bases and J 2 bases, leaving 11 bases between the germline ends. The CDR3 sequence is 13 residues long. Germline CDR1 MDHEN, CDR2 SYDVKM. Some clones are missing from TCRdb's copy, which holds only in-frame ones; the method was immunoSEQ multiplex PCR. The sample has about 430,000 clones; around nine tenths are singletons. The sample's treatment: over 15 received Ad26.COV2.S at low or high dose, single or two shots; about 5 received placebo; per-sample allocation not given. All samples were drawn on day 63, counting from the first vaccine or placebo injection. This clonotype originated in a person between 18 and 65 years old who received the Ad26.COV2.S COVID-19 vaccine or a placebo. The chain couples TRBV28 to TRBJ2-7; D not certain. The specimen comprised peripheral blood, sampled in a trial of Ad26.COV2.S vaccine versus placebo. The chain's CDR3 is CASSRGLPYEQYF. The CDR3 coding sequence is TGTGCCAGCAGCCGAGGTTTGCCCTACGAGCAGTACTTC.